Following are 20 T cell receptor beta chains from one sample sequenced in a study of blood T cell repertoires in COVID-19. The assay was immunoSEQ multiplex PCR, and TCRdb's table has in-frame clones only and misses some. Found here are over 250,000 clones, around nine tenths of them singletons; the top ten hold roughly 1.9%. What was sequenced was PBMCs or T cells enriched from blood (not recorded which). The receptors were sampled from a woman aged 55-70 years who had recovered from COVID-19.

CDR3 bases: TGTGCCACCAGTGATTTAGGGTTTGCGGGGGGGAAAAACCAAGAGACCCAGTACTTC. Residues: CATSDLGFAGGKNQETQYF. The chain links TRBV24-1 to TRBJ2-5, with 9 bases lining up with TRBD2. This CDR3 is 19 amino acids long. Germline trimming cut 1 base from V and 0 bases from J; bases unmatched to any gene: 11. From germline, CDR1 is KGHDR and CDR2 SFDVKD.

The CDR3 DNA sequence: TGTGCCAGCAGCTTTGGGACAGCTAACTATGGCTACACCTTC. Translating it yields CASSFGTANYGYTF. The rearrangement links TRBV7-2 to TRBJ1-2; 7 bases align to TRBD1. The junction had 1 base not matched to a gene; V was cut back by 3 bases and J by 0 bases. Germline V CDR1 and CDR2: SGHTA, FQGNSA. The CDR3 is made up of 14 amino acids.

The rearrangement uses TRBV10-1 and TRBJ2-7, with a tentative D call TRBD2 (6 bases). Looked up from germline, CDR1 is WNHNN and CDR2 is SYGVQD (reference sequence). The CDR3 runs 13 residues. Trimming shortened V by 2 bases and J by 3 bases, and 8 bases separated the two germline ends. CDR3 loop: CASSEGLRYEQYF. DNA of the CDR3: TGCGCCAGCAGTGAGGGACTACGCTACGAGCAGTACTTC.

CDR3 in amino acids: CASSQGGGEQYF. The CDR3 region has the DNA TGTGCCAGCAGCCAGGGCGGCGGGGAGCAGTACTTC. V gene TRBV3-1 (or the pseudogene TRBV3-2) combines with J gene TRBJ2-7, with a possible D match to TRBD2 (5 bases). Germline assignment: CDR1 LGHDT and CDR2 YNNKEL (reference sequence). V was cut by 3 bases and J by 7 bases, with 10 bases left in between. This CDR3 comprises 12 residues.

The count of this clone is one. This same CDR3 is encoded by further DNA sequences in the sample. The V and J genes are TRBV27 and TRBJ1-6; tentative D call: TRBD1 (5 bases). Between the trimmed V and J ends, which lost 3 bases and 4 bases, there was a span of 10 bases. Germline V lookup: CDR1 MNHEY, CDR2 SMNVEV (reference sequence). The length of the CDR3 is 15 residues. CDR3 in amino acids: CASSLQGSYNSPLHF. For the CDR3, the DNA is TGTGCCAGCAGTTTGCAGGGCAGTTATAATTCACCCCTCCACTTT.

The chain is built from TRBV13 and TRBJ2-7; D is possibly TRBD2 (6 bases). The CDR3 runs to 12 residues. Germline V gene data show CDR1 as PRHDT and CDR2 as FYEKMQ (reference sequence). Trimming took 5 bases from V and 3 from J, leaving 8 bases between them. In DNA, the CDR3 is TGTGCCAGCAGCCACGGGGGCTACGAGCAGTACTTC. This translates into CASSHGGYEQYF.

V is TRBV18 and J is TRBJ1-1; D not certain. CDR1 is KGHSH, CDR2 LQKENI, per germline. The CDR3 extends over 16 amino acids. The V gene lost 3 bases and the J gene lost 2 bases, with 16 bases spanning the gap. The DNA for the CDR3 is TGTGCCAGCTCACCCCCGCCCGACTACGTTAACACTGAAGCTTTCTTT. This sequence encodes CASSPPPDYVNTEAFF.

V usage is TRBV28 and J usage is TRBJ2-7; D ambiguous. Per germline, CDR1 MDHEN and CDR2 SYDVKM. Trimming stripped 8 bases from V and 3 bases from J, with 11 bases between. This CDR3 comprises 12 residues. The CDR3 is CASGSLIYEQYF. CDR3 nucleotide sequence: TGTGCCAGCGGCAGTTTGATCTACGAGCAGTACTTC.

The chain uses TRBV5-4 and TRBJ1-1; maybe TRBD1 (6 bases). CDR1 and CDR2 (germline): SGHNT, YYREEE (reference sequence). V was cut by 7 bases and J by 4 bases, with 14 bases left in between. The CDR3 is 13 amino acids. As DNA, the CDR3 is TGTGCCAGCTTTTATCAGGGGCGCACTGAAGCTTTCTTT. This sequence encodes CASFYQGRTEAFF.

The V and J genes are TRBV5-4 and TRBJ2-7; D perhaps matches TRBD2 (6 bases). The CDR3 length is 15 residues. Germline V gene data show CDR1 as SGHNT and CDR2 as YYREEE (reference sequence). Trimming left V 4 bases short and J 0 bases short, with 14 bases between. CDR3: CASSRGGGSSYEQYF. The CDR3 nucleotides read TGTGCCAGCAGCCGGGGTGGAGGGAGCTCCTACGAGCAGTACTTC. Drawing the rest from reference TRBV5-4 and TRBJ2-7, the complete variable domain is ETGVTQSPTHLIKTRGQQVTLRCSSQSGHNTVSWYQQALGQGPQFIFQYYREEENGRGNFPPRFSGLQFPNYSSELNVNALELDDSALYLCASSRGGGSSYEQYFGPGTRLTVT.

The table lists this clone with a count of one. The chain has TRBV6-5 and TRBJ1-5, with TRBD1 matching over 8 bases. CDR1 is MNHEY and CDR2 is SVGAGI in the germline V gene. After removal of 6 bases from V and 6 bases from J, the junction contained 7 bases not matched to a gene. The CDR3 totals 14 residues. The CDR3: CASRDSQGAQPQHF. In nucleotides, the CDR3 is TGTGCCAGCAGGGACAGTCAGGGGGCTCAGCCCCAGCATTTT.

As DNA, the CDR3 is TGTGCCACCAGTGATTTAAACGCGGGTGCTAGCACAGATACGCAGTATTTT. Amino acid sequence: CATSDLNAGASTDTQYF. The J gene is TRBJ2-3, the V gene TRBV24-1; possibly TRBD2 for D (5 bases). Trimming left V 1 base short and J 0 bases short, with 13 bases between. This CDR3 comprises 17 residues. From germline, CDR1 is KGHDR and CDR2 SFDVKD.

The V call is TRBV30, the J call TRBJ1-6; D might be TRBD1 (6 bases). This CDR3 contains 14 residues. Trimming took off 2 bases at V and 13 bases at J, with 18 bases between the two ends. CDR1 and CDR2 (germline): GTSNPN, SVGIG (reference sequence). Written as DNA, the CDR3 is TGTGCCTGGAGTACCAGGATTGACAGGACCCCCCTCCACTTT. It encodes CAWSTRIDRTPLHF.

The V call is TRBV6-5, the J call TRBJ2-3; D is perhaps TRBD1 (5 bases). The CDR3 extends over 15 amino acids. Per the germline V gene, CDR1 is MNHEY and CDR2 is SVGAGI. V dropped 2 bases and J dropped 3 bases, with 12 bases sitting between them. The CDR3 DNA is TGTGCCAGCAGTTACGGCCAGGGTAAGACAGATACGCAGTATTTT. This sequence encodes CASSYGQGKTDTQYF.

This clone was recorded once. V and J are TRBV7-9 and TRBJ1-2, with 12 bases that match TRBD1. The V and J ends lost 4 bases and 4 bases, in that order; junction bases with no gene match: 13. The CDR3 runs to 18 residues. Germline loops: CDR1 SEHNR, CDR2 FQNEAQ (reference sequence). CDR3 coding DNA: TGTGCCAGCAGCTCTAGACTAAAACCGGGACAGGGGGCCTATGGCTACACCTTC. Protein sequence: CASSSRLKPGQGAYGYTF.

The chain recombines TRBV5-8 with TRBJ1-2; 7 bases match TRBD1. The V gene end was trimmed by 4 bases and the J gene end by 4 bases; junction bases not matched to a gene: 10. The germline CDR1 and CDR2 sequences are SGHTS and YDEGEE. This CDR3 is 15 amino acids long. The CDR3 DNA is TGTGCCAGCAGCCGGGGGACAGCCGGATCCTATGGCTACACCTTC. It encodes CASSRGTAGSYGYTF.

This clone was detected a few times. The chain combines TRBV11-2 with TRBJ1-6; D uncertain. Germline assignment: CDR1 SGHAT and CDR2 FQNNGV. Trimming left V 3 bases short and J 5 bases short, with 8 bases between. The CDR3 runs 14 residues. The chain's CDR3 is CASSFFQDNSPLHF. Here the CDR3 DNA reads TGTGCCAGCAGCTTTTTCCAGGATAATTCACCCCTCCACTTT.

The V call is TRBV7-9, the J call TRBJ1-5; 7 nucleotides align to TRBD1. CDR3 length equals 12 residues. Germline CDR1 reads SEHNR; CDR2 reads FQNEAQ (reference sequence). With 7 bases clipped from V and 5 bases from J, the junction kept 2 bases outside the gene matches. CDR3 loop: CASTGGDQPQHF. CDR3 DNA: TGTGCCAGCACAGGGGGAGATCAGCCCCAGCATTTT.

This chain joins TRBV5-4 and TRBJ2-1; TRBD1 agrees at 8 bases. This CDR3 is 14 amino acids long. Trimming at V came to 4 bases and at J to 3 bases, leaving 3 bases not matched to a gene. Germline V gene lookup returns CDR1 SGHNT and CDR2 YYREEE (reference sequence). CDR3 DNA: TGTGCCAGCAGCCTACAGGGGGTCTACAATGAGCAGTTCTTC. Encoded protein: CASSLQGVYNEQFF.

The chain joins TRBV6-5 to TRBJ1-6; D is undetermined. The V and J ends lost 2 bases and 8 bases respectively, with 10 bases between them. The CDR3 consists of 14 residues. Germline CDR1 reads MNHEY; CDR2 reads SVGAGI. CDR3 bases: TGTGCCAGCAGTTACGGCCGGAGGGATTCACCCCTCCACTTT. It translates to CASSYGRRDSPLHF.